The subject of this entry is one T cell receptor (beta chain). The sample originates from a study of blood T cell repertoires in COVID-19. This CDR3 region has 16 residues. The germline gives CDR1 MNHNY, CDR2 SVGAGI (reference sequence). Trimming removed 5 bases from V and 5 bases from J; junction bases left unmatched: 12. Data came from immunoSEQ multiplex PCR; TCRdb stores just in-frame clones and leaves some out. The sample includes some 55,000 clones, about four fifths of them seen just once. The gene calls are TRBV6-6 and TRBJ1-5; TRBD1 matches at 7 bases. The sequence was obtained from a woman aged 55-70 years with acute or convalescent COVID-19. Input material: peripheral blood. CDR3 in DNA: TGTGCCAGCAGTGCCCGAGGGGGCGCCGATCATCAGCCCCAGCATTTT. Amino acid sequence: CASSARGGADHQPQHF.